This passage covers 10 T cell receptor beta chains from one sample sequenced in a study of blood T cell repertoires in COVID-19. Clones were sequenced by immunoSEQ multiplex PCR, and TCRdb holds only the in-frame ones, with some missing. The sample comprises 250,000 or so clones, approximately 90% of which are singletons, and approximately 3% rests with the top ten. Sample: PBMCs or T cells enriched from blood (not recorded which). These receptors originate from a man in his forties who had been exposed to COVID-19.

DNA for the CDR3: TGTGCCAGCAGCCCGCGGGGTGACTACGAGCAGTACTTC. Encoded protein: CASSPRGDYEQYF. The chain has TRBV27 and TRBJ2-7; D perhaps matches TRBD2 (6 bases). V lost 6 bases and J lost 3, with 12 bases in between. Germline lookup yields CDR1 MNHEY and CDR2 SMNVEV (reference sequence). The CDR3 is 13 amino acids.

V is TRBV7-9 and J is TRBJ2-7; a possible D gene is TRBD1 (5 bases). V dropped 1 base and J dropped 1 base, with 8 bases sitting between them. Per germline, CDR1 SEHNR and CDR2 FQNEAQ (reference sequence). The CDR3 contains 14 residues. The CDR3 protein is CASSLGKGSYEQYF. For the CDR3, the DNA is TGTGCCAGCAGCTTAGGCAAGGGGTCCTACGAGCAGTACTTC. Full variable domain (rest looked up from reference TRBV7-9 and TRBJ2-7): DTGVSQNPRHKITKRGQNVTFRCDPISEHNRLYWYRQTLGQGPEFLTYFQNEAQLEKSRLLSDRFSAERPKGSFSTLEIQRTEQGDSAMYLCASSLGKGSYEQYFGPGTRLTVT.

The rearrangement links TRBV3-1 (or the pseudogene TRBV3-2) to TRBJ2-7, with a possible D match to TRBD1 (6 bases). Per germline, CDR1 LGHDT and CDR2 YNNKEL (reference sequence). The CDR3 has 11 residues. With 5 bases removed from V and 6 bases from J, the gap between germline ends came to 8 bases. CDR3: CASSSGVEQYF. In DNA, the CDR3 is TGTGCCAGCAGCTCAGGGGTCGAGCAGTACTTC.

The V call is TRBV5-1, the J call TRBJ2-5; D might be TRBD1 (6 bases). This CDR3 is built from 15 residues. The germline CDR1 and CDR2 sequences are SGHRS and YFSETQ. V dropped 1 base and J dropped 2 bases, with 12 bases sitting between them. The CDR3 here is CASSLSTGGQETQYF. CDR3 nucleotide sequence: TGCGCCAGCAGCTTGTCGACAGGAGGTCAAGAGACCCAGTACTTC.

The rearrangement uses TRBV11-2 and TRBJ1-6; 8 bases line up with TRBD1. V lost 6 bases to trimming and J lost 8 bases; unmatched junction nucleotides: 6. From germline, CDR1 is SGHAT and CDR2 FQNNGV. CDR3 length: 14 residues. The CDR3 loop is CASSTRQGHSPLHF. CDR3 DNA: TGTGCCAGCAGTACCCGACAGGGGCATTCACCCCTCCACTTT.

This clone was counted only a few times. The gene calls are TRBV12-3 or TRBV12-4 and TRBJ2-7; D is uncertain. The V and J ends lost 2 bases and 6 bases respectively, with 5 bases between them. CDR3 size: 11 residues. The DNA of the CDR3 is TGTGCCAGCAGTTTATCTCTCGAGCAGTACTTC. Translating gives CASSLSLEQYF.

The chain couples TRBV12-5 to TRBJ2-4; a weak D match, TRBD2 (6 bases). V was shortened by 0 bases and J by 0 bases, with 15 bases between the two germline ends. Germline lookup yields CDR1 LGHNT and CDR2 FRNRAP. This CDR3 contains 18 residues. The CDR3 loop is CASGLVGFSGVAKNIQYF. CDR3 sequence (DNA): TGTGCTAGTGGTTTGGTAGGATTTAGCGGAGTAGCCAAAAACATTCAGTACTTC.

The CDR3 DNA follows: TGTGCCAGCTCTAGAGGGAGCAGCTACAATGAGCAGTTCTTC. Amino acid sequence: CASSRGSSYNEQFF. The gene calls are TRBV6-5 and TRBJ2-1; maybe TRBD2 (5 bases). Germline values: CDR1 MNHEY, CDR2 SVGAGI. The CDR3 covers 14 residues. V lost 8 bases and J lost 3, with 14 bases in between.

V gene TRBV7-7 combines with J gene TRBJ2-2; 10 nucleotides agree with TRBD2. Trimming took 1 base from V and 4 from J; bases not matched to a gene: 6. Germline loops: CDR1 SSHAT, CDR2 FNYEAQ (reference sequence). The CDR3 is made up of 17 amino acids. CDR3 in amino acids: CASSLDPGLAATGELFF. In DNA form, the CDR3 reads TGTGCCAGCAGCTTAGACCCCGGACTAGCGGCCACCGGGGAGCTGTTTTTT.

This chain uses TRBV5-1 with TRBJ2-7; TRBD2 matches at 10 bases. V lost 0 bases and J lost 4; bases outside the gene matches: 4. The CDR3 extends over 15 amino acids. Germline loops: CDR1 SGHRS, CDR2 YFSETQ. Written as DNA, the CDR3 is TGCGCCAGCAGCTTGGCTAGCGGGAGTGGGTACGAGCAGTACTTC. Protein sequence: CASSLASGSGYEQYF.